Following are 17 T cell receptor beta chains from one sample sequenced in a study of blood T cells in healthy people across ages. A second PCR, run for roughly 6 to 11 cycles, used a sample-barcoded 5' primer plus a J-beta primer mix. TCRdb re-called the 5' RACE reads with MiXCR, one entry per CDR3 protein. The table includes fewer than 900,000 distinct CDR3 sequences, around 36% detected once. The material sequenced was blood. These receptors were collected from a man younger than 35 in good health.

This clonotype was seen ten or more times. The chain carries TRBV4-3 and TRBJ2-1; D call uncertain. The length of the CDR3 is 16 residues. The germline CDR1 and CDR2 sequences are LGHNA and YSLEER. The V end lost 1 base, the J end lost 8 bases, and 18 bases lay between the germline ends. The CDR3 DNA reads TGCGCCAGCAGCCAAGCCCCCCAACGCGGTTTGGATGAGCAGTTCTTC. It encodes CASSQAPQRGLDEQFF.

This clonotype was recorded a few times. This chain links TRBV4-2 with TRBJ1-5; 7 nucleotides align to TRBD1. Germline loops: CDR1 LGHNA, CDR2 YNFKEQ. This CDR3 is 14 amino acids long. V shed 3 bases and J 5 bases; nucleotides not matched to a gene: 4. The chain's CDR3 is CASSHPGQDQPQHF. DNA of the CDR3: TGTGCCAGCAGCCACCCCGGACAGGATCAGCCCCAGCATTTT.

Points on this clonotype: At one end the junction does not follow the germline gene, possibly because of a read error. The J gene is TRBJ1-2, the V gene TRBV12-3 or TRBV12-4; possible D gene TRBD1, 5 bases. The CDR3 runs to 14 residues. The CDR3 spells CAGSLGAGNYGYTF. In DNA, the CDR3 is TGTGCCGGCAGTTTAGGGGCAGGGAACTATGGCTACACCTTC.

In DNA form, the CDR3 reads TGCGCCAGCAGCTTGGGTCGAGATAGCGGGGGGCTGGGCACAGATACGCAGTATTTT. Residues: CASSLGRDSGGLGTDTQYF. V and J are TRBV5-1 and TRBJ2-3, with 10 bases aligning to TRBD2. The V segment lost 0 bases and the J segment 1 base; nucleotides outside the gene matches: 11. The length of the CDR3 is 19 residues. Germline V gene lookup returns CDR1 SGHRS and CDR2 YFSETQ.

This clonotype was picked up one time. A much larger clonotype is one base distant, so this may be a read error. The J gene is TRBJ2-3, the V gene TRBV6-1; 12 bases align to TRBD2. This CDR3 has 15 residues. Germline V CDR1 and CDR2: MNHNS, SASEGT. CDR3 region: CAGRGLAGGTDTQYF. Written as DNA, the CDR3 is TGTGCCGGCAGGGGACTAGCGGGCGGCACAGATACGCAGTATTTT.

The sample holds one count of this clonotype. The chain uses TRBV6-6 and TRBJ1-1; D is uncertain. Per the germline V gene, CDR1 is MNHNY and CDR2 is SVGAGI (reference sequence). This CDR3 contains 17 residues. Trimming pared 1 base from V and 0 bases from J, leaving 15 bases between. The DNA of the CDR3 is TGTGCCAGCAGTTACTACGACTTAGGGTTCATGAACACTGAAGCTTTCTTT. Amino acid sequence: CASSYYDLGFMNTEAFF.

In the case of this clonotype: This may arise from a read error, as a much more abundant clone is one base away. This chain connects TRBV5-1 to TRBJ1-6; D uncertain. Per germline, CDR1 SGHRS and CDR2 YFSETQ. The V gene lost 0 bases and the J gene lost 5 bases, with 9 bases spanning the gap. The CDR3 is 15 residues long. Written as DNA, the CDR3 is TGCGCCAGCAGCTTGGAGGCCTTTAATAATTCACCCCTCCACTTT. Its translation is CASSLEAFNNSPLHF.

J is TRBJ1-4 and V is TRBV12-3 or TRBV12-4; D ambiguous. CDR3 length: 14 residues. V was clipped by 5 bases and J by 6 bases, with 13 bases between them. The CDR3 DNA is TGTGCCAGCAGTCCGGGATTTGGGGATGAAAAACTGTTTTTT. Residues: CASSPGFGDEKLFF.

This clonotype was counted many times. The genes are TRBV4-2 and TRBJ2-5; 11 bases agree with TRBD2. The CDR3 sequence is 17 residues long. With V trimmed by 3 bases and J by 0 bases, 6 bases remained unmatched. Looked up from germline, CDR1 is LGHNA and CDR2 is YNFKEQ. The CDR3 DNA is TGTGCCAGCAGCCAGGGACTAGCGGATCTGTACCAAGAGACCCAGTACTTC. Residues: CASSQGLADLYQETQYF.

V and J are TRBV19 and TRBJ1-2, with unresolved D. This CDR3 has 11 amino acids. V lost 2 bases to trimming and J lost 7 bases, with 5 bases between them. CDR1 is LNHDA, CDR2 SQIVND, per germline (reference sequence). CDR3 DNA sequence: TGTGCCAGTAGTATAAAAGGTGGCTACACCTTC. It encodes CASSIKGGYTF.

The V and J genes are TRBV20-1 and TRBJ2-2; D may be TRBD1 (6 bases). Germline CDR1 is DFQATT and CDR2 is SNEGSKA (reference sequence). V lost 3 bases and J lost 8, with 7 bases in between. This CDR3 has 11 residues. The CDR3 coding sequence is TGCAGTGCTAGGGGGGCTGGGGAGCTGTTTTTT. Translation gives CSARGAGELFF.

The V and J genes are TRBV7-9 and TRBJ1-4; D gene uncertain. The germline V gene has CDR1 SEHNR and CDR2 FQNEAQ (reference sequence). This CDR3 has 16 residues. Trimming left V 7 bases short and J 0 bases short, with 15 bases between. CDR3 residues: CASTVRPGATNEKLFF. The CDR3 DNA sequence: TGTGCCAGCACCGTGCGGCCTGGTGCAACTAATGAAAAACTGTTTTTT.

The J gene is TRBJ2-7, the V gene TRBV6-5, with TRBD2 as a possible D gene (7 bases). V was shortened by 5 bases and J by 7 bases, with 18 bases between the two germline ends. CDR1 is MNHEY and CDR2 is SVGAGI in the germline V gene. There are 14 residues in the CDR3. The CDR3: CASSLTGGAREQYF. CDR3 in DNA: TGTGCCAGCAGTCTGACGGGGGGCGCGAGGGAGCAGTACTTC.

Comments on this clonotype: One base away lies a much larger clone, so this may be a sequencing read error. The V call is TRBV3-1, the J call TRBJ2-5; D is undetermined. The CDR3 has 13 amino acids. CDR1 and CDR2 (germline): LGHDT, YNNKEL (reference sequence). CDR3 amino acids: CASSQYRSETRYF. In DNA form, the CDR3 reads TGTGCCAGCAGCCAATATCGGTCAGAGACCCGGTACTTC.

Concerning this clonotype: One base away lies a much larger clone, so this may be a sequencing read error. This chain uses TRBV12-3 or TRBV12-4 with TRBJ2-7; no firm D call. The length of the CDR3 is 12 residues. The CDR3 bases are TGTGCCAGCAGTTTTGGCAGCTACGGGCAGTACTTC. Amino acid sequence: CASSFGSYGQYF.

This chain uses TRBV7-2 with TRBJ1-2; tentative D call: TRBD1 (5 bases). The CDR3 sequence is 13 residues long. Trimming left V 3 bases short and J 5 bases short, with 10 bases between. Germline-derived CDR1 and CDR2 are SGHTA and FQGNSA. The CDR3 bases are TGTGCCAGCAGCTTCCTGGGGGGTTATGGCTACACCTTC. Translation: CASSFLGGYGYTF.

The chain couples TRBV6-8 to TRBJ1-5, with D perhaps TRBD1 (5 bases). The ends were cut back, 7 bases at V and 0 bases at J, with 13 bases in the middle. CDR3 length: 15 amino acids. The V gene's germline CDR1 is MNHGY and CDR2 SAAAGT. The CDR3 DNA sequence: TGTGCCAGCACCGGGGACGACTATAGCAATCAGCCCCAGCATTTT. Its translation: CASTGDDYSNQPQHF.